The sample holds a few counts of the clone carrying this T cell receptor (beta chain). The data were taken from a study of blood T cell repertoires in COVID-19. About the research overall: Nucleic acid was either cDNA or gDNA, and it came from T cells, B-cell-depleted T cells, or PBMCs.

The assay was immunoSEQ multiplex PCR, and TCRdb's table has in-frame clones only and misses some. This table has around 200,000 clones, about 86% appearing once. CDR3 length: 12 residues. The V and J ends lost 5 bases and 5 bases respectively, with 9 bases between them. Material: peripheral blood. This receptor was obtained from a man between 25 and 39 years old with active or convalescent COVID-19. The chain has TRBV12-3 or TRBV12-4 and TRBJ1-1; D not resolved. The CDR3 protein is CASSPWRTEAFF. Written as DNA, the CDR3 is TGTGCCAGCAGTCCCTGGCGGACTGAAGCTTTCTTT.